This record covers a single T cell receptor beta chain. The antigen remains unidentified. MiXCR, applied by TCRdb to the reads, yields one record per CDR3 protein. The sample contains about 830,000 distinct CDR3 sequences, about 31% of which appear only once. The ends lost 5 bases at V and 6 bases at J; junction bases unmatched: 6. This CDR3 has 14 residues. CDR1 is MGHRA, CDR2 YSYEKL, per germline. This record comes from a study of T cell repertoires in cytomegalovirus infection. Study-level results: HLA-C-restricted CMV-specific TCR beta clonotypes were dominant in the ex vivo response.

This sample comprised cultured CD8+ T cells from PBMCs, obtained from culture after CMV antigen stimulation. This chain connects TRBV4-1 to TRBJ2-1; 8 bases align to TRBD2. The origin of this receptor is a human donor in good health (CMV status not recorded). Some clones in this sample may be carry-over from other donors' samples. As DNA, the CDR3 is TGCGCCAGCAGCTTAATCCGGGGGGGCAATGAGCAGTTCTTC. This encodes CASSLIRGGNEQFF.